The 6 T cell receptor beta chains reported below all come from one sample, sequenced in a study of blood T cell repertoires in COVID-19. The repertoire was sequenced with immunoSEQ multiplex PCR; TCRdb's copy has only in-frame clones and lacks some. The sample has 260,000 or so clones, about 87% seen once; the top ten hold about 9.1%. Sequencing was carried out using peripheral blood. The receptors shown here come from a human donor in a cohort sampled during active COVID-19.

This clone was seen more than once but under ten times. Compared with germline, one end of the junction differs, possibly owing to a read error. The CDR3 nucleotides are TGTGCCAGCAGTATACGGTTACCTAGCAATCAGCCCCAGCATTTT. It translates to CASSIRLPSNQPQHF. The rearrangement uses TRBV19 and TRBJ1-5; D gene uncertain. Germline CDR1 LNHDA, CDR2 SQIVND (reference sequence). The CDR3 consists of 15 residues.

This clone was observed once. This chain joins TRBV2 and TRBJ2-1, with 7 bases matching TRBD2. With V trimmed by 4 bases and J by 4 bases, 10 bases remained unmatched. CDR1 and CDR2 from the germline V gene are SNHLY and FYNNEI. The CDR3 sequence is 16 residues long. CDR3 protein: CASSASGGGGYNEQFF. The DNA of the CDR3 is TGTGCCAGCAGTGCTTCGGGAGGCGGGGGATACAATGAGCAGTTCTTC.

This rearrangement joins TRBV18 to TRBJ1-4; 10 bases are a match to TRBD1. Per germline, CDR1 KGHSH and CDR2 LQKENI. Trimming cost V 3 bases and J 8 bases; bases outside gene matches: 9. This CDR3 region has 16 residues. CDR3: CASSPNRDRGEEKLFF. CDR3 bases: TGTGCCAGCTCACCGAATCGGGACAGGGGAGAGGAAAAACTGTTTTTT. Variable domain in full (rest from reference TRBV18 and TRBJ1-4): NAGVMQNPRHLVRRRGQEARLRCSPMKGHSHVYWYRQLPEEGLKFMVYLQKENIIDESGMPKERFSAEFPKEGPSILRIQQVVRGDSAAYFCASSPNRDRGEEKLFFGSGTQLSVL.

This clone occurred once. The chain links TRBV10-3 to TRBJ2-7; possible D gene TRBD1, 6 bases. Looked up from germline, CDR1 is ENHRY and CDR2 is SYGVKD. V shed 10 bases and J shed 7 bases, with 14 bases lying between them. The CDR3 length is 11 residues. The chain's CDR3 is CATIRGNEQYF. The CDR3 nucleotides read TGTGCCACGATTAGGGGGAATGAGCAGTACTTC.

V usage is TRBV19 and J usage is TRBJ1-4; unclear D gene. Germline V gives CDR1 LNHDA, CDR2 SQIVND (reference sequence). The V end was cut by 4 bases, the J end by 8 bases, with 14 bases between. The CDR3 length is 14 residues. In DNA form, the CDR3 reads TGTGCCAGTAGTAGGTCACACACCGTGGAAAAACTGTTTTTT. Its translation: CASSRSHTVEKLFF.

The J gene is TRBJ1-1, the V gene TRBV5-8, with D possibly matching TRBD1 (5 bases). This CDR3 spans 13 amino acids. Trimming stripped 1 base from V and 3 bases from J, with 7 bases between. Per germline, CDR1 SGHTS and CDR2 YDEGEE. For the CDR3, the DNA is TGTGCCAGCAGCTTGTGGGGGGACACTGAAGCTTTCTTT. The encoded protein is CASSLWGDTEAFF.